This T cell receptor (beta chain) appears in the sequencing data of a study of blood T cell repertoires in COVID-19. Trimming cost V 6 bases and J 1 base, with 9 bases left between them. Germline V gene lookup returns CDR1 MNHEY and CDR2 SVGAGI. CDR3 length: 13 amino acids. Sequencing was performed with immunoSEQ multiplex PCR; in TCRdb, only in-frame clones are kept and a portion is missing. Of over 250,000 clones detected, around nine tenths appear once; the ten largest clones hold approximately 2.5%. Material for sequencing was PBMCs or T cells enriched from blood (not recorded which). The receptor was derived from a woman younger than 35 who had recovered from COVID-19. The J gene is TRBJ1-1, the V gene TRBV6-5; D is uncertain. CDR3 sequence (DNA): TGTGCCAGCAGGAGGGATTCGAACACTGAAGCTTTCTTT. Translation: CASRRDSNTEAFF.